These 27 T cell receptor beta chains share one sample of origin, sequenced in a study of Graves' ophthalmopathy and Graves' hyperthyroidism listed by TCRdb under 2018. TCRdb lists the instrument as Illumina HiSeq 2000. For repertoire sequencing, the TCR beta CDR3 regions were amplified from RNA transcripts. The first round was an RT-PCR using HTBI primers with the Qiagen OneStep RT-PCR kit, and this first round was followed by a second-round multiplex PCR, then size selection and purification. TCRdb applied fastp at Q25 and MiXCR to the public reads, then kept only in-frame beta chains. Rows with a matching CDR3 protein are joined into one entry that keeps the most common DNA and genes. This sample holds around 1,200,000 distinct CDR3 sequences; 35% to 45% were observed only once. The ten largest clones take up 8.5% to 14% of the sample. The sample taken for sequencing was peripheral blood or thyroid tissue (not recorded which). These receptors were obtained from an adult man with Graves' hyperthyroidism.

Turning to this clonotype: This could be a read error, since a much larger clone is one nucleotide away. This sequence joins TRBV10-3 and TRBJ2-7, with 12 bases lining up with TRBD2. The V gene's germline CDR1 is ENHRY and CDR2 SYGVKD. V lost 6 bases, J lost 3 bases, and 3 bases stayed unmatched. The CDR3 is 14 residues long. This CDR3 is CAIRKTSGGYEQYF. In DNA, the CDR3 is TGTGCCATCAGGAAGACTAGCGGGGGCTACGAGCAGTACTTC.

The chain is built from TRBV10-3 and TRBJ1-4; D may be TRBD1 (6 bases). The CDR3 covers 16 residues. Trimming cost V 3 bases and J 0 bases, with 11 bases left between them. Germline V gives CDR1 ENHRY, CDR2 SYGVKD. The CDR3 here is CAISDWGPATNEKLFF. The CDR3 DNA sequence: TGTGCCATCAGTGACTGGGGGCCCGCAACTAATGAAAAACTGTTTTTT.

The V gene is TRBV7-9, the J gene TRBJ1-5; a weak D match, TRBD1 (6 bases). Per the germline V gene, CDR1 is SEHNR and CDR2 is FQNEAQ (reference sequence). The CDR3 sequence is 15 residues long. Trimming took 5 bases from V and 6 from J, leaving 17 bases between them. CDR3 loop: CASSPDGTGFQPQHF. CDR3 nucleotides: TGTGCCAGCAGCCCGGACGGCACAGGGTTTCAGCCCCAGCATTTT. Using reference TRBV7-9 and TRBJ1-5 for the parts outside the CDR3, the full variable domain is DTGVSQNPRHKITKRGQNVTFRCDPISEHNRLYWYRQTLGQGPEFLTYFQNEAQLEKSRLLSDRFSAERPKGSFSTLEIQRTEQGDSAMYLCASSPDGTGFQPQHFGDGTRLSIL.

This clonotype has a count of ten or more. The genes are TRBV14 and TRBJ1-1; D is perhaps TRBD1 (6 bases). Trimming removed 1 base from V and 10 bases from J, with 19 bases in between. The CDR3 loop spans 15 amino acids. The V gene's germline CDR1 is SGHDN and CDR2 FVKESK. CDR3 region: CASSQGVTGRIAAFF. In DNA form, the CDR3 reads TGTGCCAGCAGCCAAGGTGTTACAGGGAGGATAGCAGCTTTCTTT.

The rearrangement links TRBV13 to TRBJ1-2; D is ambiguous. Trimming stripped 4 bases from V and 2 bases from J, with 11 bases between. CDR1 and CDR2 from the germline V gene are PRHDT and FYEKMQ (reference sequence). CDR3 length: 14 residues. CDR3 DNA sequence: TGTGCCAGCAGCTCGTCCCCGAAGAACTATGGCTACACCTTC. Its translation is CASSSSPKNYGYTF.

This clonotype was observed many times. This rearrangement joins TRBV19 to TRBJ1-2, with D possibly TRBD1 on 5 matching bases. The V gene's germline CDR1 is LNHDA and CDR2 SQIVND (reference sequence). V was shortened by 6 bases and J by 8 bases, with 22 bases between the two germline ends. The CDR3 totals 15 residues. In nucleotides, the CDR3 is TGTGCCAGTAGGCCACTCCGGGACCTTGAGGCGGGCTACACCTTC. This gives the protein CASRPLRDLEAGYTF.

The table lists this clonotype with many counts. This rearrangement joins TRBV10-3 to TRBJ2-7; a possible D gene is TRBD1 (6 bases). There are 15 residues in the CDR3. Trimming left V 6 bases short and J 2 bases short, with 17 bases between. Germline lookup yields CDR1 ENHRY and CDR2 SYGVKD. The CDR3 DNA is TGTGCCATCAGCGTGGCACAGGGTTTTCCCTACGAGCAGTACTTC. This translates into CAISVAQGFPYEQYF.

This clonotype was counted many times. V is TRBV11-2 and J is TRBJ1-1; 8 nucleotides match TRBD1. Germline V CDR1 and CDR2: SGHAT, FQNNGV. V shed 3 bases, J shed 4 bases, and the junction held 7 bases outside the gene matches. The CDR3 consists of 15 residues. The CDR3 sequence is CASSLIQGAGTEAFF. CDR3 sequence (DNA): TGTGCCAGCAGCTTGATTCAGGGGGCGGGCACTGAAGCTTTCTTT. Using reference TRBV11-2 and TRBJ1-1 for the parts outside the CDR3, the full variable domain is EAGVAQSPRYKIIEKRQSVAFWCNPISGHATLYWYQQILGQGPKLLIQFQNNGVVDDSQLPKDRFSAERLKGVDSTLKIQPAKLEDSAVYLCASSLIQGAGTEAFFGQGTRLTVV.

The CDR3: CATSSVQEGGTEAFF. CDR3 nucleotides: TGTGCCACCAGCAGCGTACAAGAGGGGGGGACTGAAGCTTTCTTT. The gene calls are TRBV15 and TRBJ1-1, with a weak D call TRBD1 (6 bases). Trimming took 3 bases from V and 5 from J, leaving 16 bases between them. This CDR3 is built from 15 residues. Germline values: CDR1 LNHNV, CDR2 YYDKDF (reference sequence).

This clonotype was seen ten or more times. The rearrangement links TRBV9 to TRBJ2-5; TRBD1 is a possible D gene (5 bases). Trimming cost V 0 bases and J 4 bases, with 13 bases left between them. The CDR3 consists of 15 residues. Germline V gene sequence: CDR1 SGDLS, CDR2 YYNGEE. The CDR3 DNA reads as TGTGCCAGCAGCGTAGGGTTAGGGGTAGGAGAGACCCAGTACTTC. It yields the protein CASSVGLGVGETQYF. Filled out from reference TRBV9 and TRBJ2-5, the complete variable domain reads DSGVTQTPKHLITATGQRVTLRCSPRSGDLSVYWYQQSLDQGLQFLIQYYNGEERAKGNILERFSAQQFPDLHSELNLSSLELGDSALYFCASSVGLGVGETQYFGPGTRLLVL.

The chain links TRBV28 to TRBJ2-7; TRBD1 agrees at 8 bases. J gave up 4 bases and V 3 bases, and 8 bases lay outside the gene matches. Germline V gives CDR1 MDHEN, CDR2 SYDVKM. The CDR3 has 15 amino acids. CDR3 nucleotides: TGTGCCAGCAGTTTGGGACAGGCCAGAATATACGAGCAGTACTTC. It is translated as CASSLGQARIYEQYF.

In this sample, this clonotype turned up many times. The chain carries TRBV9 and TRBJ1-5; a possible D gene is TRBD1 (5 bases). Germline CDR1 is SGDLS and CDR2 is YYNGEE. The ends were cut back, 0 bases at V and 2 bases at J, with 12 bases in the middle. This CDR3 spans 16 amino acids. The CDR3 DNA reads TGTGCCAGCAGCGTAGGTCCCCAGGGAGGCAATCAGCCCCAGCATTTT. This gives the protein CASSVGPQGGNQPQHF.

V and J are TRBV7-9 and TRBJ1-5; D is possibly TRBD1 (5 bases). Trimming shortened V by 5 bases and J by 6 bases, and 14 bases separated the two germline ends. The CDR3 consists of 14 residues. CDR1 and CDR2 from the germline V gene are SEHNR and FQNEAQ (reference sequence). CDR3 amino acids: CASSLGGVRQPQHF. Written as DNA, the CDR3 is TGTGCCAGCAGCCTCGGGGGGGTGCGTCAGCCCCAGCATTTT. The whole variable domain, remainder taken from reference TRBV7-9 and TRBJ1-5, is DTGVSQNPRHKITKRGQNVTFRCDPISEHNRLYWYRQTLGQGPEFLTYFQNEAQLEKSRLLSDRFSAERPKGSFSTLEIQRTEQGDSAMYLCASSLGGVRQPQHFGDGTRLSIL.

On this clonotype itself: The junction and the germline gene differ at one end; a read error may be behind it. The chain recombines TRBV5-1 with TRBJ2-7; 7 positions match TRBD2. Germline CDR1 SGHRS, CDR2 YFSETQ. The length of the CDR3 is 15 residues. CDR3 amino acids: CASSWGGAGYNEQYF. The DNA of the CDR3 is TGTGCCAGCAGCTGGGGAGGGGCAGGGTACAATGAGCAGTACTTC.

The chain links TRBV15 to TRBJ1-6; TRBD1 agrees at 10 bases. The germline gives CDR1 LNHNV, CDR2 YYDKDF (reference sequence). The CDR3 length is 14 residues. CDR3 nucleotide sequence: TGTGCTACCCTACCGGGACAGGGGCACTCACCCCTCCACTTT. Protein: CATLPGQGHSPLHF.

This chain links TRBV29-1 with TRBJ2-6, with no clear D. V lost 3 bases to trimming and J lost 2 bases, with 8 bases between them. The germline gives CDR1 SQVTM, CDR2 ANQGSEA. The CDR3 covers 14 residues. The CDR3, as DNA: TGCAGCGTTGACCCGGGTACTGGGGCCAACGTCCTGACTTTC. This gives the protein CSVDPGTGANVLTF. The full variable domain, its missing parts supplied by reference TRBV29-1 and TRBJ2-6, is SAVISQKPSRDICQRGTSLTIQCQVDSQVTMMFWYRQQPGQSLTLIATANQGSEATYESGFVIDKFPISRPNLTFSTLTVSNMSPEDSSIYLCSVDPGTGANVLTFGAGSRLTVL.

The chain uses TRBV10-3 and TRBJ1-1, with a weak D call TRBD1 (5 bases). V gave up 3 bases and J gave up 2 bases, with 10 bases separating them. The CDR3 is made up of 14 amino acids. CDR1 ENHRY and CDR2 SYGVKD come from the germline V gene. The CDR3 loop reads CAISDGHINTEAFF. DNA of the CDR3: TGTGCCATCAGTGACGGACATATTAACACTGAAGCTTTCTTT.

This clonotype has just a few counts. The chain combines TRBV3-1 with TRBJ2-7; 11 bases line up with TRBD1. The CDR3 is made up of 16 amino acids. J was trimmed by 2 bases and V by 4 bases; bases with no gene match: 7. Germline V gives CDR1 LGHDT, CDR2 YNNKEL (reference sequence). CDR3 nucleotides: TGTGCCAGCAGCCGGGTCGGGGGACAGGGGGCCTACGAGCAGTACTTC. Amino acid sequence: CASSRVGGQGAYEQYF.

At least ten counts were recorded for this clonotype. This sequence joins TRBV6-1 and TRBJ1-4; D is perhaps TRBD1 (6 bases). This CDR3 comprises 15 residues. From germline, CDR1 is MNHNS and CDR2 SASEGT. Trimming took 3 bases from V and 4 from J, leaving 12 bases between them. The CDR3 here is CASSEQDSDNEKLFF. In DNA form, the CDR3 reads TGTGCCAGCAGTGAGCAGGACAGCGATAATGAAAAACTGTTTTTT.

The chain employs TRBV11-2 and TRBJ2-6; D is ambiguous. CDR1 is SGHAT and CDR2 is FQNNGV in the germline V gene. This CDR3 region has 17 residues. Trimming left V 1 base short and J 0 bases short, with 10 bases between. DNA for the CDR3: TGTGCCAGCAGCTTAGCGATCTCGGTCTCTGGGGCCAACGTCCTGACTTTC. Its protein is CASSLAISVSGANVLTF. Full variable domain (missing parts from reference TRBV11-2 and TRBJ2-6): EAGVAQSPRYKIIEKRQSVAFWCNPISGHATLYWYQQILGQGPKLLIQFQNNGVVDDSQLPKDRFSAERLKGVDSTLKIQPAKLEDSAVYLCASSLAISVSGANVLTFGAGSRLTVL.

The chain couples TRBV11-2 to TRBJ1-1; TRBD1 matches at 7 bases. V was clipped by 5 bases and J by 1 base; unmatched bases: 4. This CDR3 is built from 14 residues. The V gene's germline CDR1 is SGHAT and CDR2 FQNNGV. The CDR3 is CASSVQGWNTEAFF. For the CDR3, the DNA is TGTGCCAGCAGCGTACAGGGGTGGAACACTGAAGCTTTCTTT.

In this sample, this clonotype turned up many times. The V call is TRBV12-3 or TRBV12-4, the J call TRBJ2-5; D gene ambiguous. There are 13 residues in the CDR3. V lost 1 base to trimming and J lost 4 bases, with 7 bases between them. The DNA of the CDR3 is TGTGCCAGCAGTTTAGGGGAAGGAGAGACCCAGTACTTC. The encoded protein is CASSLGEGETQYF.

This clonotype showed up many times. The chain employs TRBV7-9 and TRBJ2-5; D is unclear. This CDR3 has 14 amino acids. Trimming cost V 2 bases and J 4 bases, with 11 bases left between them. Germline values: CDR1 SEHNR, CDR2 FQNEAQ (reference sequence). CDR3 region: CASSLYRLGETQYF. The CDR3 DNA follows: TGTGCCAGCAGCTTATATCGGCTCGGAGAGACCCAGTACTTC.

This chain connects TRBV5-1 to TRBJ2-5; TRBD1 is a possible D gene (6 bases). The CDR3 spans 15 residues. Trimming removed 5 bases at V and 5 bases at J, with 19 bases between. Germline CDR1 SGHRS, CDR2 YFSETQ. The CDR3, as DNA: TGCGCCAGCAGTGTAGGAGCAGGGCAGGGGGAGACCCAGTACTTC. It encodes CASSVGAGQGETQYF.

This clonotype has only a few counts. The genes are TRBV10-3 and TRBJ2-2, with TRBD2 identical over 8 bases. After removal of 2 bases from V and 5 bases from J, the junction contained 10 bases not matched to a gene. Germline CDR1 ENHRY, CDR2 SYGVKD. The CDR3 spans 17 residues. CDR3 loop: CAISEITGPGGTGELFF. Here the CDR3 DNA reads TGTGCCATCAGTGAGATAACGGGGCCGGGGGGGACCGGGGAGCTGTTTTTT.

This clonotype was seen ten or more times. The rearrangement uses TRBV10-3 and TRBJ2-7, with D uncertain. This CDR3 is built from 14 residues. Germline values: CDR1 ENHRY, CDR2 SYGVKD. Between the trimmed V and J ends, which lost 2 bases and 1 base, there was a span of 9 bases. CDR3 region: CAISERTVSYEQYF. CDR3 sequence (DNA): TGTGCCATCAGTGAGAGGACCGTTTCCTACGAGCAGTACTTC.

Concerning this clonotype: A read error is possible here, since a much larger clone lies one base away. This chain connects TRBV7-2 to TRBJ1-6, with unresolved D. CDR1 SGHTA and CDR2 FQGNSA come from the germline V gene. Trimming removed 6 bases at V and 6 bases at J, with 12 bases between. The CDR3 covers 14 residues. The CDR3 spells CASRRRGSNSPLHF. The CDR3 bases are TGTGCCAGCAGGAGACGGGGTAGTAATTCACCCCTCCACTTT.